What follows is one T cell receptor beta chain and its context. This sample is drawn from a study of blood T cell repertoires in COVID-19. Study in general: Researchers got acute and convalescent COVID-19 samples from the United States, Italy and Spain. In each case, the material was cDNA or gDNA derived from T cells, B-cell-depleted T cells, or PBMCs.

Germline lookup yields CDR1 SNHLY and CDR2 FYNNEI. The CDR3 is 12 residues long. V was clipped by 11 bases and J by 0 bases, with 11 bases between them. In the study's own analysis: Amplification of reference gene primers was used by the study to estimate nucleated cell counts. Generated by immunoSEQ multiplex PCR, the TCRdb table keeps only in-frame clones and is missing some. D and trimming were read from the DNA, whereas the V and J calls and clone size are those reported in that table. The sample consists of about 380,000 clones, around 85% of them appearing once. The rearrangement joins TRBV2 to TRBJ2-7; a possible D gene is TRBD1 (6 bases). Sequencing used peripheral blood. The sequence was collected from a young woman with acute or convalescent COVID-19. CDR3 in DNA: TGTGCCGAAGGACAGCCCTCCTACGAGCAGTACTTC. It encodes CAEGQPSYEQYF.